Listed here is a single T cell receptor (beta chain). No antigen is known for it. Via MiXCR, TCRdb re-called the reads, giving one row per CDR3 protein. The data show 150,000 to 200,000 distinct CDR3 sequences, with around an eighth seen just once and roughly 30% held by the top ten. The source of the sample is a study of T cell repertoires in cytomegalovirus infection. Across the whole study: The public TCR beta signatures pointed to both CMV infection and matching HLA type. Study findings and constraints: Adding up the frequency of public TCR beta families identified people who carried CMV plus the relevant HLA. The ex vivo response showed dominance by HLA-C-restricted CMV-specific TCR beta clonotypes.

The CDR3 is 12 residues long. The V end lost 2 bases, the J end lost 10 bases, and 11 bases lay between the germline ends. The germline V gene encodes CDR1 MDHEN and CDR2 SYDVKM. This TCR was recovered from a human donor in good health (CMV status not recorded). Some clones in this sample may be carry-over from other donors' samples. Source material: PBMCs. The V call is TRBV28, the J call TRBJ1-1; D is unresolved. Here the CDR3 DNA reads TGTGCCAGCAGTTTAGATCGCGACGGAGCTTTCTTT. It codes for CASSLDRDGAFF. The full variable domain, its missing parts supplied by reference TRBV28 and TRBJ1-1, is DVKVTQSSRYLVKRTGEKVFLECVQDMDHENMFWYRQDPGLGLRLIYFSYDVKMKEKGDIPEGYSVSREKKERFSLILESASTNQTSMYLCASSLDRDGAFFGQGTRLTVV.